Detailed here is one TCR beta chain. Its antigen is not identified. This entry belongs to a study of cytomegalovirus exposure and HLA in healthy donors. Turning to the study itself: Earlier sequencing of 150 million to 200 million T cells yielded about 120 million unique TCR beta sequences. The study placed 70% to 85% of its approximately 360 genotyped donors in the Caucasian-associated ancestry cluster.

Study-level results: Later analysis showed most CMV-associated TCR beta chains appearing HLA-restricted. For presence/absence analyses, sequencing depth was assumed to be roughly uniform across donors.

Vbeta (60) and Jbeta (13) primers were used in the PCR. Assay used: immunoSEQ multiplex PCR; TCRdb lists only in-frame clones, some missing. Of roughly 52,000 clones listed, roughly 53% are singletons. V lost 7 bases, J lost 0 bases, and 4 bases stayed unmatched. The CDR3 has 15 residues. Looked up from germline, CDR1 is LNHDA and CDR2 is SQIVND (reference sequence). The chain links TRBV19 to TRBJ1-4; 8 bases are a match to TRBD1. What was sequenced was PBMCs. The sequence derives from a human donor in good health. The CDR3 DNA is TGTGCCAGTAAGGACAGGGCTTCAACTAATGAAAAACTGTTTTTT. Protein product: CASKDRASTNEKLFF.